The 23 T cell receptor beta chains below were found in one sample sequenced in a study of a mutant IDH1 vaccine in newly diagnosed glioma. Regarding time point: week 11, during vaccination. With topical imiquimod, each dose of the vaccine consisted of 300 ug of mutant IDH1 20-mer peptide. TCRdb's table, derived via immunoSEQ multiplex PCR, lists solely in-frame clones and lacks some. The sample has tens of thousands of clones, roughly 80% seen once. No antigens are known for them. This specimen was PBMCs, taken from a glioma patient whose treatment included an IDH1 peptide vaccine. The receptors derive from a man aged 50 or older with glioma.

Concerning this clone: A read error may produce the germline difference seen at one junction end. V and J are TRBV27 and TRBJ2-7; D possibly corresponds to TRBD2 (5 bases). CDR3 length: 13 residues. Germline lookup yields CDR1 MNHEY and CDR2 SMNVEV (reference sequence). CDR3 amino acids: CASTLSPGLPLYF. DNA for the CDR3: TGTGCCAGCACTTTATCCCCCGGACTTCCGCTGTACTTC.

V gene TRBV7-9 combines with J gene TRBJ2-3, with TRBD2 matching 8 bases. V was clipped by 11 bases and J by 2 bases; unmatched bases: 9. The CDR3 is made up of 14 amino acids. Germline loops: CDR1 SEHNR, CDR2 FQNEAQ (reference sequence). The CDR3: CASSEREHTDTQYF. Here the CDR3 DNA reads TGTGCCTCTTCTGAGCGGGAGCACACAGATACGCAGTATTTT.

Only one count was recorded for this clone. The chain recombines TRBV18 with TRBJ1-5; TRBD1 matches at 7 bases. The germline V gene encodes CDR1 KGHSH and CDR2 LQKENI. V dropped 6 bases and J dropped 3; count of bases not matched to a gene: 5. This CDR3 spans 14 amino acids. The CDR3 sequence: CASSQGQNNQPQHF. CDR3 in DNA: TGTGCCAGCTCTCAGGGACAGAACAATCAGCCCCAGCATTTT.

This chain uses TRBV2 with TRBJ2-5; TRBD1 matches at 7 bases. V shed 6 bases, J shed 5 bases, and the junction held 12 bases outside the gene matches. CDR1 SNHLY and CDR2 FYNNEI come from the germline V gene. The CDR3 is 15 residues long. Written as DNA, the CDR3 is TGTGCCAGCAGGAGACAGGGATCGGCTTCCGAGACCCAGTACTTC. Residues: CASRRQGSASETQYF.

V and J are TRBV5-1 and TRBJ2-3, with D maybe TRBD2 (5 bases). Looked up from germline, CDR1 is SGHRS and CDR2 is YFSETQ. Trimming cost V 4 bases and J 0 bases, with 9 bases left between them. The CDR3 runs 14 residues. For the CDR3, the DNA is TGCGCCAGCAGCCCACTAGGAAGCACAGATACGCAGTATTTT. Its translation: CASSPLGSTDTQYF.

This chain joins TRBV5-5 and TRBJ2-4; D is unresolved. The ends were cut back, 6 bases at V and 5 bases at J, with 12 bases in the middle. The germline V gene encodes CDR1 SGHKS and CDR2 YYEKEE (reference sequence). This CDR3 is 13 amino acids long. The CDR3 is CASTSRSENIQYF. The DNA of the CDR3 is TGTGCCAGCACTTCTAGGTCGGAAAACATTCAGTACTTC.

The V call is TRBV27, the J call TRBJ2-1, with D possibly TRBD2 on 5 matching bases. Looked up from germline, CDR1 is MNHEY and CDR2 is SMNVEV (reference sequence). V was cut by 7 bases and J by 3 bases, with 13 bases left in between. CDR3 length equals 14 residues. Here the CDR3 reads CASKLGPNYNEQFF. The CDR3 DNA reads as TGTGCCAGCAAACTAGGACCAAACTACAATGAGCAGTTCTTC.

The chain couples TRBV5-6 to TRBJ2-1; either TRBD1 or TRBD2 may supply D (5 bases each). The CDR3 is 16 residues long. CDR1 and CDR2 from the germline V gene are SGHDT and YYEEEE. Between the trimmed V and J ends, which lost 4 bases and 3 bases, there was a span of 17 bases. The CDR3 nucleotides read TGTGCCAGCAGCCCAACTGGCCGGGGCCTCTACAATGAGCAGTTCTTC. Amino acids: CASSPTGRGLYNEQFF.

The chain combines TRBV29-1 with TRBJ2-1; D is unclear. Germline assignment: CDR1 SQVTM and CDR2 ANQGSEA. There are 10 residues in the CDR3. The V end was cut by 6 bases, the J end by 8 bases, with 8 bases between. The DNA of the CDR3 is TGCAGCGTCCGGCCCGATGAGCAGTTCTTC. Translated: CSVRPDEQFF.

This clone was observed once. The chain recombines TRBV6-1 with TRBJ1-4; D unresolved. Germline assignment: CDR1 MNHNS and CDR2 SASEGT. Trimming pared 2 bases from V and 13 bases from J, leaving 11 bases between. The CDR3 is made up of 12 amino acids. CDR3 in DNA: TGTGCCAGCAGTGAAATCCGGTCCGTACTGTTTTTT. Protein product: CASSEIRSVLFF.

On this clone itself: A read error may produce the germline difference seen at one junction end. The V call is TRBV28, the J call TRBJ2-7; D unclear. The CDR3 length is 10 residues. Germline V gives CDR1 MDHEN, CDR2 SYDVKM. DNA of the CDR3: TGTGCCAGCGGAAGGCGCGATCTGTGGTTC. Translating gives CASGRRDLWF.

The chain couples TRBV2 to TRBJ1-4; 8 nucleotides align to TRBD1. CDR3 size: 14 residues. Germline CDR1 and CDR2: SNHLY and FYNNEI. V trimming: 6 bases; J trimming: 10 bases; junction bases outside the gene matches: 10. CDR3 nucleotide sequence: TGTGCCAGCAGCCCGGGACAGGTCATCAGAAAACTGTTTTTT. Residues: CASSPGQVIRKLFF.

A few counts support this clone. The chain has TRBV7-6 and TRBJ2-1; TRBD2 aligns across 9 bases. This CDR3 contains 15 residues. Per germline, CDR1 SGHVS and CDR2 FNYEAQ. Germline trimming cut 5 bases from V and 5 bases from J; bases unmatched to any gene: 7. The CDR3 DNA reads as TGTGCCAGCAGCATGAGCGGGGGGCTCAACAATGAGCAGTTCTTC. Protein: CASSMSGGLNNEQFF. Full variable domain (remainder filled in from reference TRBV7-6 and TRBJ2-1): GAGVSQSPRYKVTKRGQDVALRCDPISGHVSLYWYRQALGQGPEFLTYFNYEAQQDKSGLPNDRFSAERPEGSISTLTIQRTEQRDSAMYRCASSMSGGLNNEQFFGPGTRLTVL.

J is TRBJ1-1 and V is TRBV29-1, with a tentative D call TRBD1 (6 bases). The germline CDR1 and CDR2 sequences are SQVTM and ANQGSEA. V lost 6 bases and J 10 bases, leaving 6 bases between the germline ends. The CDR3 runs to 8 residues. The CDR3 here is CSVQGAFF. Written as DNA, the CDR3 is TGCAGCGTACAGGGAGCTTTCTTT. The complete variable domain, with remaining parts taken from reference TRBV29-1 and TRBJ1-1, reads SAVISQKPSRDICQRGTSLTIQCQVDSQVTMMFWYRQQPGQSLTLIATANQGSEATYESGFVIDKFPISRPNLTFSTLTVSNMSPEDSSIYLCSVQGAFFGQGTRLTVV.

The chain employs TRBV19 and TRBJ1-5; the D gene is possibly TRBD1 (5 bases). Trimming removed 7 bases at V and 2 bases at J, with 15 bases between. Per germline, CDR1 LNHDA and CDR2 SQIVND (reference sequence). The CDR3 has 15 amino acids. This chain's CDR3 is CASTINVGGNQPQHF. The CDR3 bases are TGTGCCAGTACCATCAACGTAGGGGGCAATCAGCCCCAGCATTTT. The variable domain in full, with the rest retrieved from reference TRBV19 and TRBJ1-5, is DGGITQSPKYLFRKEGQNVTLSCEQNLNHDAMYWYRQDPGQGLRLIYYSQIVNDFQKGDIAEGYSVSREKKESFPLTVTSAQKNPTAFYLCASTINVGGNQPQHFGDGTRLSIL.

This clone was seen only a few times. This chain connects TRBV19 to TRBJ1-5; D gene ambiguous. The germline V and J ends were trimmed by 10 bases and 3 bases, with 13 bases remaining between them. The CDR3 has 13 amino acids. Germline values: CDR1 LNHDA, CDR2 SQIVND (reference sequence). The CDR3 DNA is TGTGCCACCTCCCGGGTCCTCAATCAGCCCCAGCATTTT. Its translation: CATSRVLNQPQHF.

The chain joins TRBV28 to TRBJ2-7; no firm D call. Germline V gives CDR1 MDHEN, CDR2 SYDVKM. Trimming shortened V by 5 bases and J by 3 bases, and 8 bases separated the two germline ends. The length of the CDR3 is 12 residues. The CDR3 coding sequence is TGTGCCAGCAGTCGGGTTATCTACGAGCAGTACTTC. Translated, it gives CASSRVIYEQYF.

This clone showed up just once. This chain connects TRBV5-1 to TRBJ2-7; the match to TRBD1 covers 9 bases. Germline CDR1 is SGHRS and CDR2 is YFSETQ. Trimming removed 4 bases from V and 5 bases from J; junction bases left unmatched: 7. CDR3 length: 14 amino acids. The CDR3: CASSPGTGPNEQYF. CDR3 DNA: TGCGCCAGCAGCCCCGGGACAGGGCCTAACGAGCAGTACTTC.

The chain uses TRBV6-4 and TRBJ1-1; D might be TRBD1 (6 bases). Trimming pared 5 bases from V and 4 bases from J, leaving 11 bases between. The CDR3 covers 13 residues. CDR1 is MRHNA and CDR2 is SNTAGT in the germline V gene. Here the CDR3 reads CASSSGALTEAFF. CDR3 in DNA: TGTGCCAGCAGTTCAGGGGCACTCACTGAAGCTTTCTTT.

V gene TRBV7-8 combines with J gene TRBJ1-2, with no clear D. The CDR3 length is 15 residues. The germline CDR1 and CDR2 sequences are SGHVS and FQNEAQ. The germline V and J ends were trimmed by 0 bases and 2 bases, with 10 bases remaining between them. CDR3 in DNA: TGTGCCAGCAGCTTAGCGGAAGAGAACAACTATGGCTACACCTTC. Protein product: CASSLAEENNYGYTF.

This sequence joins TRBV29-1 and TRBJ1-2, with D perhaps TRBD1 (5 bases). This CDR3 has 16 residues. CDR1 is SQVTM, CDR2 ANQGSEA, per germline. V was pared by 3 bases and J by 5 bases, with 22 bases between. Here the CDR3 DNA reads TGCAGCGTTGATGGCAGGCTAAAAGAAAGACAGTATGGCTACACCTTC. It specifies CSVDGRLKERQYGYTF.

This chain joins TRBV7-2 and TRBJ1-2; TRBD1 matches at 10 bases. Per the germline V gene, CDR1 is SGHTA and CDR2 is FQGNSA. The V gene end was trimmed by 3 bases and the J gene end by 3 bases; junction bases not matched to a gene: 4. CDR3 length: 15 residues. CDR3 sequence: CASSFSGTGDYGYTF. The CDR3 nucleotides read TGTGCCAGCAGCTTTTCCGGGACAGGGGACTATGGCTACACCTTC.

The sample holds many counts of this clone. This chain joins TRBV7-9 and TRBJ2-1; the D is unclear. This CDR3 region has 13 residues. Per germline, CDR1 SEHNR and CDR2 FQNEAQ (reference sequence). Trimming shortened V by 7 bases and J by 10 bases, and 17 bases separated the two germline ends. CDR3 region: CASTPEDGVEQFF. The DNA of the CDR3 is TGTGCCAGCACCCCTGAAGATGGGGTCGAGCAGTTCTTC.